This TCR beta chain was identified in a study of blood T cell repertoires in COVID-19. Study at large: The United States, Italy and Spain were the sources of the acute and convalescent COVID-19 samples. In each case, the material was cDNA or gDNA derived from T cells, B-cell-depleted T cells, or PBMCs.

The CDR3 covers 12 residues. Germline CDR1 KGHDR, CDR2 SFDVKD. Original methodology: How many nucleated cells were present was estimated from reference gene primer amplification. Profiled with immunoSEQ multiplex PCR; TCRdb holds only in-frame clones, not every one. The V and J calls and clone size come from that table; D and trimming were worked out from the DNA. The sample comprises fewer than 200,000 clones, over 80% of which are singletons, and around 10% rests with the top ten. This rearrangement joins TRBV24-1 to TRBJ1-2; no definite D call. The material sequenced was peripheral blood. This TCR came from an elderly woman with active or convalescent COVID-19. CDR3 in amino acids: CFHEREDYGYTF. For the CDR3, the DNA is TGTTTCCACGAGAGGGAGGACTATGGCTACACCTTC.